The clone carrying this T cell receptor beta chain was detected ten times or more. V lost 6 bases and J 8 bases, leaving 20 bases between the germline ends. CDR1 is LNHDA, CDR2 SQIVND, per germline (reference sequence). The CDR3 contains 14 residues. This record belongs to a study of T cells in Graves' hyperthyroidism and ophthalmopathy. RNA transcripts served as the template for amplifying TCR beta CDR3 regions. In the first-round RT-PCR of the TCR CDR3, the HTBI primer set was used. TCRdb ran MiXCR on the multiplex PCR reads and lists one entry per CDR3 protein. Among 550,000 to 700,000 distinct CDR3 sequences, about half were seen once, and the ten largest hold roughly 19%.

The origin of this receptor is an adult woman with Graves' disease, either hyperthyroidism or ophthalmopathy (not recorded which). Sequenced input: peripheral blood or thyroid tissue (not recorded which). V usage is TRBV19 and J usage is TRBJ2-7; D remains ambiguous. CDR3 nucleotide sequence: TGTGCCAGTAGCCTTGCCGGCCGAAATGTTCAGCAGTACTTC. This codes for CASSLAGRNVQQYF.